This is a list of T cell receptor beta chains from one sample in a study of T-cell reconstitution after alpha-beta-depleted transplantation in children. One entry per CDR3 protein results from TCRdb running MiXCR on the PCR reads. The data contain some 300,000 distinct CDR3 sequences, roughly a tenth of them singletons. Source: PBMCs, taken before TCRalphabeta/CD19-depleted stem cell transplant. These receptors originate from a boy less than two years old with acute myeloid leukemia, due to receive a stem cell transplant. CDR3s include the opening cysteine and the closing phenylalanine or tryptophan. The order of the fields is D gene, clone size, J gene, V gene, CDR3 DNA, CDR3 protein. A D gene is named only where the DNA matches it firmly. Clone size, where shown, is once, few, many, or a class for clones that have expanded.

D: TRBD2; size: many; J: TRBJ2-1; V: TRBV12-3/TRBV12-4; DNA: TGTGCCAGCAGCCCTAGCGGGGGACCCGTCAATGAGCAGTTCTTC; CDR3: CASSPSGGPVNEQFF
D: .; size: many; J: TRBJ2-3; V: TRBV20-1; DNA: TGCAGTGCTAGAGGGGAGGTCCCTCTCTTCACAGATACGCAGTATTTT; CDR3: CSARGEVPLFTDTQYF
D: .; size: few; J: TRBJ2-2; V: TRBV6-5; DNA: TGTGCCAGCAGTTTCAGGGAGACCGGGGAGCTGTTTTTT; CDR3: CASSFRETGELFF
D: TRBD1; size: .; J: TRBJ2-7; V: TRBV10-3; DNA: TGTGCCATCAGTGGGACAGGGGGCAACGAGCAGTACTTC; CDR3: CAISGTGGNEQYF
D: TRBD2; size: many; J: TRBJ2-1; V: TRBV28; DNA: TGTGCCAGCACCGAAGGGGGACTAGCGTCGAATGAGCAGTTCTTC; CDR3: CASTEGGLASNEQFF
D: .; size: few; J: TRBJ1-1; V: TRBV7-5; DNA: .; CDR3: CISVSEARKDTNTEAFF
D: .; size: many; J: TRBJ1-1; V: TRBV7-3; DNA: TGTGCCAGCAGCGCCCAGGGAGTGGCCACTGAAGCTTTCTTT; CDR3: CASSAQGVATEAFF
D: .; size: once; J: TRBJ2-7; V: TRBV4-2; DNA: TGTGCCAGCAGCCAAGATTGGGTCGTCTACGAGCAGTCCTTC; CDR3: CASSQDWVVYEQSF
D: .; size: many; J: TRBJ1-1; V: TRBV7-8; DNA: TGTGCCAGCAGCCTAGGGCCGGGAGGGCCCCTTAACACTGAAGCTTTCTTT; CDR3: CASSLGPGGPLNTEAFF
D: .; size: many; J: TRBJ1-5; V: TRBV20-1; DNA: TGCAGTGCCCCGCTCACGCAGACCGATCAGCCCCAGCATTTT; CDR3: CSAPLTQTDQPQHF
D: .; size: many; J: TRBJ2-7; V: TRBV21-1; DNA: TGTGCCAGCAGCAAAGCCTTAGGTAGCGGGAACTACGAGCAGTACTTC; CDR3: CASSKALGSGNYEQYF
D: .; size: many; J: TRBJ2-1; V: TRBV4-3; DNA: TGCGCCAGCAGCCATGACCCCGGCGGGGGCGGGAGAGATGAGCAGTTCTTC; CDR3: CASSHDPGGGGRDEQFF
D: .; size: many; J: TRBJ2-7; V: TRBV5-1; DNA: TGCGCCAGCAGCCTTGGTCCGGCCTCAGACCCTAACATAGGCGAGCAGTACTTC; CDR3: CASSLGPASDPNIGEQYF
D: TRBD2; size: .; J: TRBJ2-5; V: TRBV6-2/TRBV6-3; DNA: TGTGCCAGCAGTTACTCGAGAGCTGAGAAGCGGGAGTTGCGAGAGACCCAGTACTTC; CDR3: CASSYSRAEKRELRETQYF
D: TRBD2; size: many; J: TRBJ2-3; V: TRBV29-1; DNA: TGCAGCGGAACTAGCGGGGGGGATACGCAGTATTTT; CDR3: CSGTSGGDTQYF
D: .; size: many; J: TRBJ2-7; V: TRBV21-1; DNA: TGTGCCAGCAGCAATAGCGATTGCTACGAGCAGTACTTC; CDR3: CASSNSDCYEQYF
D: TRBD1; size: .; J: TRBJ1-2; V: TRBV2; DNA: TGTGCCAGCAGACACAGACGAGGGGGCCGAATACCTGCCTACACCTTC; CDR3: CASRHRRGGRIPAYTF
D: .; size: few; J: TRBJ2-7; V: TRBV20-1; DNA: TGCAGTGCTTCCGGACCCCCGAATCCCTACGAGCAGTACTTC; CDR3: CSASGPPNPYEQYF
D: .; size: many; J: TRBJ2-7; V: TRBV15; DNA: TGTGCCACCAGCAGAGATTCAGGTCCCTACGAGCAGTACTTC; CDR3: CATSRDSGPYEQYF
D: .; size: .; J: TRBJ2-6; V: TRBV7-2; DNA: TGTGCCAGCAGCCCCAAGGGGGGGGACTCTGGGGCCAACGTCCTGACTTTC; CDR3: CASSPKGGDSGANVLTF
D: TRBD1; size: few; J: TRBJ2-6; V: TRBV12-3/TRBV12-4; DNA: TGTGCCAGCAGTTTGTTGGGACAGGTCTTCTCTGGGGCCAACGTCCTGACTTTC; CDR3: CASSLLGQVFSGANVLTF
D: .; size: many; J: TRBJ2-7; V: TRBV4-2; DNA: TGTGCCAGCAGCTGGGGAAAGAGCCTTTACGAGCAGTACTTC; CDR3: CASSWGKSLYEQYF
D: .; size: many; J: TRBJ1-2; V: TRBV29-1; DNA: TGCAGCGTTGCGAGGGGGACCTATGGCTACACCTTC; CDR3: CSVARGTYGYTF
D: .; size: many; J: TRBJ2-7; V: TRBV28; DNA: TGTGCCAGCAGCTCCCGCCTCCCGTACGAGCAGTACTTC; CDR3: CASSSRLPYEQYF
D: .; size: few; J: TRBJ2-7; V: TRBV24-1; DNA: TGTGCCACCAGCCCGACAGGAAACTCCTACGAGCAGTACTTC; CDR3: CATSPTGNSYEQYF
D: .; size: many; J: TRBJ2-7; V: TRBV5-1; DNA: TGTGCCAGCAGCACCTCCTACGAGCAGTACTTC; CDR3: CASSTSYEQYF
D: TRBD2; size: few; J: TRBJ2-5; V: TRBV12-3/TRBV12-4; DNA: TGTGCCAGCACCCTGAGCGGGGGTGAAATCACGGAGACCCAGTACTTC; CDR3: CASTLSGGEITETQYF
D: .; size: few; J: TRBJ2-5; V: TRBV20-1; DNA: TGCAGTGCTAGAGATCAAAACTCCAGGGAGACCCAGTACTTC; CDR3: CSARDQNSRETQYF
D: TRBD2; size: few; J: TRBJ2-1; V: TRBV30; DNA: TGTGCCTGGAGTGTAAACGTCCGGCTAGCGGGGGCAAACAATGAGCAGTTCTTC; CDR3: CAWSVNVRLAGANNEQFF
D: .; size: many; J: TRBJ2-7; V: TRBV7-2; DNA: TGTGCCAGCAGCCTCTCCCGGACAACCTACGAGCAGTACTTC; CDR3: CASSLSRTTYEQYF
D: .; size: many; J: TRBJ2-1; V: TRBV28; DNA: TGTGCCAGCAGTTCTCCCCGGGATGATGAGCAGTTCTTC; CDR3: CASSSPRDDEQFF
D: TRBD2; size: many; J: TRBJ2-1; V: TRBV20-1; DNA: TGCAGTGCTAGAGCCTTAGCGGGAGGGCCGAATGAGCAGTTCTTC; CDR3: CSARALAGGPNEQFF
D: TRBD2; size: few; J: TRBJ2-3; V: TRBV7-3; DNA: TGTGCCAGCAGCCGTCGGGCGGGAGTCACAGATACGCAGTATTTT; CDR3: CASSRRAGVTDTQYF
D: .; size: many; J: TRBJ2-7; V: TRBV20-1; DNA: TGCAGTGCTAGAGCCAGTTACGAGCAGTACTTC; CDR3: CSARASYEQYF
D: TRBD1; size: many; J: TRBJ1-1; V: TRBV28; DNA: TGTGCCAGCAGCTTGGACAGGGGGAAAGCTTTCTTT; CDR3: CASSLDRGKAFF
D: TRBD2; size: many; J: TRBJ2-2; V: TRBV29-1; DNA: TGCAGCGTTCAACTAGCGGACACCGGGGAGCTGTTTTTT; CDR3: CSVQLADTGELFF
D: .; size: few; J: TRBJ2-1; V: TRBV5-1; DNA: TGCGCCAGCAGCTTGGGGGTAGGAAGTGCGTACAATGAGCAGTTCTTC; CDR3: CASSLGVGSAYNEQFF
D: .; size: many; J: TRBJ2-7; V: TRBV14; DNA: TGTGCCAGCAGCCAAGTCTTCGCCGTACAGGGTGGTTACGAGCAGTACTTC; CDR3: CASSQVFAVQGGYEQYF
D: .; size: .; J: TRBJ2-6; V: TRBV5-4; DNA: TGTGCCAGCAGCTTTTATCGCCAATCTGGGGCCAACGTCCTGACTTTC; CDR3: CASSFYRQSGANVLTF